The 6 T cell receptor beta chains below all came from one sample that was sequenced in a study of T-cell memory formation after mild COVID-19. TCRdb re-called the 5' RACE reads through MiXCR, storing one row per CDR3 protein. The sample has around 300,000 distinct CDR3 sequences, approximately 15% seen once. Sequences were obtained from PBMCs or a T cell subset sorted from them (not recorded which). The receptors come from a man younger than 30 who had mild COVID-19 (a few samples of this study predate the infection). Cell type and time point are not known.

This clonotype turned up a few times. The chain recombines TRBV6-2 or TRBV6-3 with TRBJ2-5; D is uncertain. V lost 2 bases to trimming and J lost 1 base, with 14 bases between them. The CDR3 loop spans 16 amino acids. Germline loops: CDR1 MNHEY, CDR2 SVGEGT. CDR3 protein: CASSYRMSGTQETQYF. In nucleotides, the CDR3 is TGTGCCAGCAGTTACAGGATGTCTGGTACCCAAGAGACCCAGTACTTC.

The rearrangement links TRBV5-1 to TRBJ1-4, with D maybe TRBD1 (6 bases). Trimming took 4 bases from V and 8 from J, leaving 24 bases between them. This CDR3 region has 17 residues. Germline V lookup: CDR1 SGHRS, CDR2 YFSETQ. The CDR3 nucleotides are TGCGCCAGCAGCCCAAACCCAGGACAGCCACGACGGGAAAAACTGTTTTTT. This codes for CASSPNPGQPRREKLFF.

The genes are TRBV12-3 or TRBV12-4 and TRBJ1-6, with TRBD1 matching 10 bases. J lost 8 bases, V lost 5 bases, and 6 bases had no gene match. The CDR3 has 15 amino acids. The CDR3 protein is CASSRDRGRDSPLHF. DNA of the CDR3: TGTGCCAGCAGTCGGGACAGGGGAAGAGATTCACCCCTCCACTTT.

In this sample, this clonotype turned up a few times. This chain uses TRBV5-1 with TRBJ1-2, with D uncertain. The length of the CDR3 is 15 residues. In germline, CDR1 is SGHRS, CDR2 YFSETQ. Trimming left V 0 bases short and J 0 bases short, with 9 bases between. The CDR3 protein is CASSLEALSNYGYTF. CDR3 in DNA: TGCGCCAGCAGCTTGGAGGCACTCTCTAACTATGGCTACACCTTC.

DNA for the CDR3: TGTGCCAGCAGTGAGTCACAGGGTGGTCTTGATACGCAGTATTTT. Translating it yields CASSESQGGLDTQYF. J is TRBJ2-3 and V is TRBV6-4, with a weak D call TRBD1 (6 bases). The V end lost 3 bases, the J end lost 6 bases, and 16 bases lay between the germline ends. Germline V CDR1 and CDR2: MRHNA, SNTAGT. The CDR3 has 15 amino acids.

There are many counts of this clonotype. The chain combines TRBV7-2 with TRBJ2-5; unclear D gene. Germline assignment: CDR1 SGHTA and CDR2 FQGNSA. Trimming left V 1 base short and J 5 bases short, with 5 bases between. The CDR3 length is 12 residues. This CDR3 is CASSLVRETQYF. CDR3 nucleotide sequence: TGTGCCAGCAGCTTAGTCCGGGAGACCCAGTACTTC.